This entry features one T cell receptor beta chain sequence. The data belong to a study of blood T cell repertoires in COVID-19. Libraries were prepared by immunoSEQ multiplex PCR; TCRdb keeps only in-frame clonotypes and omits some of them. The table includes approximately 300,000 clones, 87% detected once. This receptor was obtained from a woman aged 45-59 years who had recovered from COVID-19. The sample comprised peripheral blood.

The CDR3 is CASRPRAGISYEQYF. CDR3 in DNA: TGTGCCAGCAGACCTCGGGCAGGGATTTCCTACGAGCAGTACTTC. The rearrangement uses TRBV27 and TRBJ2-7; D is perhaps TRBD1 (5 bases). V was pared by 6 bases and J by 1 base, with 16 bases between. This CDR3 contains 15 residues. Germline assignment: CDR1 MNHEY and CDR2 SMNVEV (reference sequence).